Detailed here is one T cell receptor (beta chain). The target antigen is unknown. The sample belongs to a study of blood T cells in healthy people across ages. From germline, CDR1 is DFQATT and CDR2 SNEGSKA (reference sequence). Trimming shortened V by 6 bases and J by 3 bases, and 9 bases separated the two germline ends. The CDR3 totals 11 residues. For the second PCR, which ran for about 6 to 11 cycles, a sample-barcoded 5' primer and a J-beta primer mix were used. TCRdb re-called the 5' RACE reads with MiXCR, one entry per CDR3 protein. The repertoire holds over 1.5 million distinct CDR3 sequences, with just under 50% as singletons. General observations from the study: Relative to aged donors, long-lived donors carried more naive CD4+ cells and displayed higher diversity. Investigators treated diversity estimates from one million T cells as underestimates.

The V and J genes are TRBV20-1 and TRBJ2-7; possible D gene TRBD1, 6 bases. The specimen was blood. The sequence came from a woman aged 40 to 50 in good health. The CDR3 nucleotides are TGCAGTGCGGGACAAATCTACGAGCAGTACTTC. Encoded protein: CSAGQIYEQYF.